Given below is one T cell receptor beta chain in context. Its antigen remains undetermined. One base away there is no much larger clone; base qualities are not given. For each enrolled patient, mismatch repair deficiency was established using either polymerase chain reaction or immunohistochemistry. A few patients who responded to pembrolizumab therapy underwent TCR sequencing. The phase II trial prospectively tested pembrolizumab PD-1 blockade in advanced mismatch repair-deficient cancers regardless of tissue of origin. Serial peripheral blood T cell samples were collected before and at multiple times after starting PD-1 blockade. The timing of each blood sample was reported as weeks after the first dose of pembrolizumab. These data belong to a study of PD-1 blockade in mismatch repair-deficient tumors (dated by TCRdb to about 2017). The study in broad terms: Between late 2013 and late 2016, the trial enrolled 86 consecutive patients with roughly twelve types of mismatch repair-deficient cancer, all of whom had received prior treatment and were progressing. Tumor-associated T cell clones were tracked in the peripheral blood of patients responding to PD-1 blockade by deep sequencing of TCR CDR3 regions. On the study overall, not on this receptor specifically: Rapid expansion after pembrolizumab followed by contraction, generally before radiologic responses, was shown by tumor-resident clones, which were often undetectable in blood before treatment.

The germline V gene supplies CDR1 MDHEN and CDR2 SYDVKM. From cysteine to phenylalanine, the CDR3 is 16 amino acids long. Left in the record is the CDR3 DNA by itself, 48 bases read in frame from the first base. Germline trimming amounts to 3 bases on V and 4 bases on J, with 6 as the count of junction bases outside the gene matches. Libraries were made using the immunoSEQ multiplex PCR assay. The source is immuneACCESS, and TCRdb retained only in-frame sequences with V and J called. Part of the clones is not carried over; for the studies checked, unresolved V genes explain less than half of this, and the remainder is unexplained. This sample comprises roughly 17,000 clones, about 87% of them detected only once. Of the sample, around 1.6% falls within the top ten clones.

The source of this sequence is an adult with mismatch repair-deficient cancer. This specimen consisted of PBMCs, obtained approximately five months after starting pembrolizumab. The chain uses TRBV28 and TRBJ2-3; 11 bases in between match TRBD2. The CDR3 reads as follows: CASSFVAGGPADTQYF. Read as DNA, the sequence is TGTGCCAGCAGTTTCGTAGCGGGAGGGCCCGCAGATACGCAGTATTTT.